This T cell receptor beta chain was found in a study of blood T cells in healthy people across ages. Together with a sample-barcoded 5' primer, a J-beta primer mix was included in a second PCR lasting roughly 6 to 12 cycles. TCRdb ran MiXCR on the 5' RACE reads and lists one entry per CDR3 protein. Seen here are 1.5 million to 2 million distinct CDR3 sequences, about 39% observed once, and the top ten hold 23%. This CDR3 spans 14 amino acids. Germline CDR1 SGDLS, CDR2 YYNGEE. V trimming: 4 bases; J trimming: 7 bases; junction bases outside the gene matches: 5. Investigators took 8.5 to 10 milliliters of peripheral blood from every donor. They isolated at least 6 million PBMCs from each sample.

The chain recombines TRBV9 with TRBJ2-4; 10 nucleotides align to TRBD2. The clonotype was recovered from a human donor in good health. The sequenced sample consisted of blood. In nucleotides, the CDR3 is TGTGCCAGCAGCTCTGGACTAGCGGATAACATTCAGTACTTC. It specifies CASSSGLADNIQYF.